This T cell receptor beta chain is drawn from a study of chemoradiotherapy in HPV16-positive cancers. Across the study: Candidate HPV-specific clones and shared TCR motifs came from a couple of HPV16-positive patients. Study-level results: Only a couple of HPV16-positive patients supplied the functional HPV-specificity definition.

The repertoire was sequenced with immunoSEQ multiplex PCR; TCRdb's copy has only in-frame clones and lacks some. The sample yields approximately 30,000 clones, about 88% seen once. Note on this clone: The antigen is undetermined.

The V end lost 5 bases, the J end lost 5 bases, and 16 bases lay between the germline ends. CDR1 and CDR2 from the germline V gene are MDHEN and SYDVKM. The length of the CDR3 is 14 residues. This chain links TRBV28 with TRBJ2-7; a possible D gene is TRBD1 (5 bases). Here the sequenced sample was blood, taken from a patient who underwent chemoradiotherapy. The TCR sequence derives from a human donor with HPV-associated anogenital cancer. The CDR3 here is CASSPALGENEQYF. The DNA for the CDR3 is TGTGCCAGCAGTCCTGCCTTAGGGGAAAACGAGCAGTACTTC.